This is a list of T cell receptor beta chains from one sample in a study of blood T cell repertoires in COVID-19. Using immunoSEQ multiplex PCR, the repertoire was profiled, and TCRdb retains in-frame clones only, with some absent. The sample lists 150,000 to 200,000 clones, approximately 86% occurring once. Sequenced sample: peripheral blood. The receptor source for this set is a man aged 35-49 years with active or convalescent COVID-19. CDR3s include the opening cysteine and the closing phenylalanine or tryptophan.

j_gene,v_gene,CDR3aa
TRBJ2-7,TRBV10-1,CASSAVTGANYEQYF
TRBJ2-5,TRBV7-2,CASSRPGGQETQYF
TRBJ1-2,TRBV2,CASKDREGYGYTF
TRBJ1-1,TRBV19,CATGEQGENTEAFF
TRBJ1-2,TRBV6-5,CASSGRGYGYTF
TRBJ1-2,TRBV11-2,CASSRRQGANYGYTF
TRBJ1-4,TRBV28,CASSLAGDSENEKLFF
TRBJ2-5,TRBV9,CASSDQGTPWRETQYF
TRBJ2-2,TRBV5-8,CASSLGGTHPGELFF
TRBJ2-4,TRBV3-1/TRBV3-2,CASSRLGTPLAKNIQYF
TRBJ1-1,TRBV5-6,CASRRLRQGAELDTEAFF
TRBJ1-6,TRBV6-5,CATRGGPYSPLHF
TRBJ1-5,TRBV3-1/TRBV3-2,CASSHQGRGGGPQHF
TRBJ1-4,TRBV6-5,CASSTSGGNTLFF
TRBJ1-6,TRBV19,CASSMYRQGGSYNSPLHF
TRBJ2-5,TRBV7-8,CASSFQTGGETQYF
TRBJ2-2,TRBV28,CASSLFGQGRTGELFF
TRBJ1-3,TRBV7-9,CASSYQGATGNTIYF
TRBJ2-1,TRBV30,CAGRGGRYEQFF
TRBJ2-7,TRBV30,CAWSVGTDSYEQYF
TRBJ2-4,TRBV4-3,CASSPSGAWNIQYF
TRBJ1-6,TRBV7-2,CASSLAQQGDSPLHF
TRBJ1-1,TRBV3-1/TRBV3-2,CASSQNLGGTEAFF
TRBJ2-2,TRBV5-1,CASSLGGGRTGELFF
TRBJ1-6,TRBV7-2,CASSLNAGGSPLHF
TRBJ2-2,TRBV27,CASSLTSGNTGELFF
TRBJ1-2,TRBV15,CATSRDQGTVGYTF
TRBJ2-7,TRBV21-1,CASSKEWGDHRFSYEQYF
TRBJ2-2,TRBV5-5,CASLTEVAGSGELFF